These 24 T cell receptor beta chains were sequenced from one sample in a study of glioma-infiltrating T cells (dated by TCRdb to 2016 to 2017). The instrument given in TCRdb is Illumina MiSeq. TCR alpha and beta CDR3 regions were amplified with the iRepertoire nested amplicon-rescue multiplex PCR (arm-PCR) platform from RNA. TCRdb reworked the public reads: Q25 trimming with fastp, MiXCR clone assembly, productive beta chains retained. One record per CDR3 amino acid sequence lists the most common genes and DNA. For this sample there are under 200,000 distinct CDR3 sequences; more than 35% appear just once. Under 6.5% of the sample lies in the top ten. The sequencing sample was made of glioma tissue, nonneoplastic brain tissue, or PBMCs (not recorded which). The receptor set was obtained from a human donor with low-grade glioma or glioblastoma, undergoing nonglioma brain surgery, or in good health (not recorded which).

This clonotype was seen a handful of times. The CDR3 bases are TGTGCCATCAGTGAGTCGGGCCGGACTTCGGGAGAGACCCAGTACTTC. Its protein product is CAISESGRTSGETQYF. The V and J genes are TRBV10-3 and TRBJ2-5; D possibly corresponds to TRBD2 (5 bases). From germline, CDR1 is ENHRY and CDR2 SYGVKD. This CDR3 contains 16 residues. V lost 0 bases and J lost 4, with 15 bases in between.

This clonotype was detected many times. The chain couples TRBV4-1 to TRBJ1-2; D not certain. This CDR3 is built from 15 residues. Trimming took off 0 bases at V and 3 bases at J, with 11 bases between the two ends. Germline V CDR1 and CDR2: MGHRA, YSYEKL. The CDR3: CASSQDPLTYYGYTF. CDR3 sequence (DNA): TGCGCCAGCAGCCAAGACCCACTAACGTACTATGGCTACACCTTC.

Remarks on this clonotype: This clone may be a read error of a much larger clone one base away. The rearrangement uses TRBV19 and TRBJ1-5, with a weak D call TRBD1 (6 bases). Germline-derived CDR1 and CDR2 are LNHDA and SQIVND (reference sequence). The V gene lost 7 bases and the J gene lost 4 bases, with 17 bases spanning the gap. This CDR3 spans 15 amino acids. In DNA, the CDR3 is TGTGCCAGTACCCCCAGGATGGACAGAAATCAGCCCCAGCATTTT. Encoded protein: CASTPRMDRNQPQHF.

The chain has TRBV5-4 and TRBJ2-5, with 9 bases lining up with TRBD1. CDR1 and CDR2 (germline): SGHNT, YYREEE (reference sequence). The CDR3 runs 16 residues. J was trimmed by 0 bases and V by 3 bases; bases with no gene match: 6. The CDR3 DNA reads TGTGCCAGCAGCTCCGAACAGGGGGCGAACCAAGAGACCCAGTACTTC. This gives the protein CASSSEQGANQETQYF.

The sample holds many counts of this clonotype. CDR3 in DNA: TGTGCCACCAGCAGAGATTTGGCACTCAATGAGCAGTTCTTC. Translating it yields CATSRDLALNEQFF. V and J are TRBV15 and TRBJ2-1; no clear D gene. CDR3 size: 14 residues. Germline CDR1 and CDR2: LNHNV and YYDKDF (reference sequence). The V gene lost 0 bases and the J gene lost 6 bases, with 9 bases spanning the gap.

The rearrangement uses TRBV5-1 and TRBJ1-1, with a weak D call TRBD1 (5 bases). Trimming cost V 4 bases and J 3 bases, with 13 bases left between them. The germline V gene encodes CDR1 SGHRS and CDR2 YFSETQ. CDR3 length equals 14 residues. The CDR3 DNA sequence: TGCGCCAGCAGCCTGGGGGGGGTGGACACTGAAGCTTTCTTT. Residues: CASSLGGVDTEAFF.

In the case of this clonotype: This clone may be a read error of a much larger clone one base away. This sequence joins TRBV28 and TRBJ2-5; D gene uncertain. V lost 9 bases, J lost 5 bases, and 16 bases lay in between. The germline CDR1 and CDR2 sequences are MDHEN and SYDVKM. The CDR3 extends over 13 amino acids. The CDR3 region has the DNA TGTGCCAGAGGGCTCGAGAGGCCGGAGACCCAGTACTTC. It codes for CARGLERPETQYF.

This clonotype was counted many times. The chain combines TRBV6-1 with TRBJ2-7, with 7 nucleotides matching TRBD2. CDR1 is MNHNS and CDR2 is SASEGT in the germline V gene. V shed 5 bases and J 0 bases; nucleotides not matched to a gene: 7. The CDR3 is 15 residues long. For the CDR3, the DNA is TGTGCCAGCAGTCCCCAGGGCGGGAGCTCCTACGAGCAGTACTTC. This encodes CASSPQGGSSYEQYF.

The chain has TRBV19 and TRBJ2-3; tentatively, D is TRBD1 or TRBD2 (5 bases each). The CDR3 loop spans 17 amino acids. V was shortened by 5 bases and J by 2 bases, with 20 bases between the two germline ends. Germline CDR1 and CDR2: LNHDA and SQIVND (reference sequence). The chain's CDR3 is CASSGPRGAGTTDTQYF. The CDR3 DNA is TGTGCCAGTAGTGGCCCCCGTGGGGCTGGGACCACAGATACGCAGTATTTT.

This clonotype was recorded many times. The gene calls are TRBV28 and TRBJ2-1; 10 positions agree with TRBD2. J lost 9 bases, V lost 2 bases, and 7 bases had no gene match. CDR1 and CDR2 from the germline V gene are MDHEN and SYDVKM. The CDR3 runs to 15 residues. CDR3 in amino acids: CASSLALAGAVEQFF. CDR3 nucleotides: TGTGCCAGCAGTTTAGCTCTAGCGGGAGCGGTTGAGCAGTTCTTC.

Details on this clonotype: Since the CDR3 does not end with the conserved phenylalanine or tryptophan, this likely comes from a read error. CDR3 sequence reads: CASSTKGYEQYL. CDR3 DNA: TGTGCCAGCAGCACTAAAGGCTACGAGCAGTACTTA. The chain links TRBV7-9 to TRBJ2-7; D ambiguous. Germline CDR1 and CDR2: SEHNR and FQNEAQ (reference sequence). This CDR3 contains 12 residues. Deletions cut 5 bases from V and 3 bases from J, with 8 bases between.

The table lists this clonotype with a few counts. The chain joins TRBV11-2 to TRBJ2-7; D perhaps matches TRBD2 (6 bases). CDR1 is SGHAT, CDR2 FQNNGV, per germline. CDR3 length: 14 residues. V gave up 5 bases and J gave up 2 bases, with 13 bases separating them. CDR3 sequence: CASSRESGAYEQYF. The CDR3 nucleotides read TGTGCCAGCAGCAGAGAGTCGGGAGCCTACGAGCAGTACTTC.

This clonotype was seen at least ten times. Here the CDR3 reads CATSRDWSNQETQYF. The DNA for the CDR3 is TGTGCCACCAGCAGAGATTGGAGTAACCAAGAGACCCAGTACTTC. The chain is built from TRBV15 and TRBJ2-5; no clear D gene. Germline CDR1 is LNHNV and CDR2 is YYDKDF (reference sequence). V was clipped by 0 bases and J by 0 bases, with 8 bases between them. The CDR3 covers 15 residues.

Note on this clonotype: Possible read error: a much larger clone is one base away. The gene calls are TRBV10-3 and TRBJ2-7, with a weak D call TRBD2 (5 bases). The CDR3 is made up of 12 amino acids. Germline CDR1 is ENHRY and CDR2 is SYGVKD. V lost 3 bases and J 10 bases, leaving 13 bases between the germline ends. CDR3 region: CAISDLEADQYF. CDR3 bases: TGTGCCATCAGTGACTTGGAGGCAGATCAGTACTTC.

This clonotype was seen once. One junction end disagrees with the germline gene, perhaps due to a read error. The genes are TRBV28 and TRBJ2-3; D gene ambiguous. This CDR3 contains 15 residues. From germline, CDR1 is MDHEN and CDR2 SYDVKM. The CDR3 region has the DNA TGTGCAAGCAGTTTGGAACATTACGGCACAGATACGCAGTATTTT. Translated: CASSLEHYGTDTQYF.

This clonotype came up once. A read error may explain this, as a much larger clone is one base away. It is unclear where the CDR3 begins or ends on the DNA, so no DNA is shown, and the CDR3 is as TCRdb lists it. The CDR3 sequence is CSVGQDVYGCTF. The chain is built from TRBV29-1 and TRBJ1-2; TRBD1 reflects the table's D call only, with no check against the DNA. Germline V gives CDR1 SQVTM, CDR2 ANQGSEA. Including both end residues, the CDR3 is 12 amino acids long.

This clonotype was recorded at least ten times. This rearrangement joins TRBV6-1 to TRBJ2-7; the D gene is possibly TRBD1 (5 bases). The CDR3 runs to 13 residues. V lost 6 bases and J lost 1, with 10 bases in between. Per germline, CDR1 MNHNS and CDR2 SASEGT. The CDR3 coding sequence is TGTGCCAGCAGGAACGACAGATCCTACGAGCAGTACTTC. As protein: CASRNDRSYEQYF.

Turning to this clonotype: Possible read error: a much larger clone is one base away. V is TRBV12-3 or TRBV12-4 and J is TRBJ1-2; D call uncertain. This CDR3 spans 12 amino acids. The CDR3 protein is CARSYRRYGYTF. In nucleotides, the CDR3 is TGTGCCAGAAGTTACAGAAGATATGGCTACACCTTC.

Regarding this clonotype: Just one base apart from a much larger clone, this may be a read error. The gene calls are TRBV20-1 and TRBJ2-5, with 7 bases aligning to TRBD2. The CDR3 contains 15 residues. Germline CDR1 reads DFQATT; CDR2 reads SNEGSKA (reference sequence). CDR3 region: CSARDPAGSQETKYF. The CDR3 DNA follows: TGCAGTGCTAGAGATCCAGCGGGGTCCCAAGAGACCAAGTACTTC.

On this clonotype itself: Compared with germline, one end of the junction differs, possibly owing to a read error. The gene calls are TRBV6-1 and TRBJ2-7, with a tentative D call TRBD2 (5 bases). CDR1 and CDR2 (germline): MNHNS, SASEGT. This CDR3 comprises 16 residues. CDR3: CASSEADTGKQKKEYF. CDR3 coding DNA: TGTGCAAGCAGTGAAGCTGATACGGGGAAACAAAAGAAGGAGTACTTC.

About this clonotype itself: A much more abundant neighbour one base away suggests this may be a read error. The chain has TRBV2 and TRBJ1-5; D gene uncertain. The CDR3 runs to 14 residues. CDR1 and CDR2 (germline): SNHLY, FYNNEI. The germline V and J ends were trimmed by 8 bases and 4 bases, with 15 bases remaining between them. The CDR3 loop is CASCWQWGNQPQHF. The CDR3, as DNA: TGTGCCAGCTGCTGGCAGTGGGGTAATCAGCCCCAGCATTTT.

As regards this clonotype: The junction does not match germline at one end; this may be a read error. The chain carries TRBV6-1 and TRBJ1-1; weak D call: TRBD1 (5 bases). From germline, CDR1 is MNHNS and CDR2 SASEGT. The CDR3 has 13 residues. The CDR3 protein is CDISAQDNNEAFF. In nucleotides, the CDR3 is TGTGACATCAGTGCTCAGGACAACAATGAAGCTTTCTTT.

This clonotype was found once. This could be a read error, since a much larger clone is one nucleotide away. The chain is built from TRBV20-1 and TRBJ1-4; D ambiguous. This CDR3 has 15 amino acids. Per germline, CDR1 DFQATT and CDR2 SNEGSKA (reference sequence). V was pared by 4 bases and J by 16 bases, with 28 bases between. CDR3 nucleotide sequence: TGCAGTGCTAACACTCCTGGGCAGGAACTAAGAAAAAGGTTTTTT. Translation gives CSANTPGQELRKRFF.

The sample holds a few counts of this clonotype. The chain joins TRBV4-2 to TRBJ2-7; D call uncertain. The CDR3 runs 14 residues. The germline CDR1 and CDR2 sequences are LGHNA and YNFKEQ. V lost 1 base to trimming and J lost 2 bases, with 9 bases between them. DNA of the CDR3: TGTGCCAGCAGCCAAGCAGTCGAGGCCTACGAGCAGTACTTC. This codes for CASSQAVEAYEQYF.